The next 29 T cell receptor beta chains were all read from a single sample in a study of tumor-infiltrating lymphocytes in primary liver carcinoma (dated by TCRdb to about 2017). Instrument on record: Illumina HiSeq 2500. A constant-region primer and ProtoScript II reverse transcriptase were used to reverse-transcribe TCRbeta-specific cDNA from about 530 ng total RNA. The TCRbeta libraries were prepared through three rounds of nested multiplex PCR following a slightly modified ARM-PCR procedure. The first two PCR rounds used multiplex TRBV1-TRBV30 forward primers with a Cbeta reverse primer, each for 10 to 11 cycles. Using fastp trimming at Q25 and MiXCR clonotype assembly, TCRdb reanalyzed the public sequencing data and kept in-frame beta chains. Each entry merges the rows of one CDR3 protein and shows their most common DNA and genes. In all, the sample holds tens of thousands of distinct CDR3 sequences, and about two thirds of those were seen once. The top ten hold around 60% of the sample.

Total RNA and DNA were co-extracted from about 20-30 mg of bulk tissue with the AllPrep DNA/RNA mini kit, without cell sorting. Sequencing was performed on liver tumor tissue from sampling region 2. The sample's cell subset or site label is to be understood as: tumor region T2, inferior pole. The receptors come from a man aged 40-55 years with primary liver carcinoma and hepatitis B virus infection.

The chain uses TRBV6-5 and TRBJ1-1, with unresolved D. CDR1 is MNHEY and CDR2 is SVGAGI in the germline V gene. The CDR3 has 13 residues. In DNA form, the CDR3 reads TGTGTAAGCAATTACTCTTCCGGGCGTGAAGCTTTCTTT. This encodes CVSNYSSGREAFF.

Comment on this clonotype: One end of the junction does not line up with germline, which may come from a read error. The chain is built from TRBV7-9 and TRBJ2-1; the D is unclear. CDR1 and CDR2 (germline): SEHNR, FQNEAQ (reference sequence). The CDR3 is 12 amino acids. The CDR3 here is CVSMEGLGKQFF. The CDR3 DNA is TGTGTCAGCATGGAAGGGCTCGGTAAGCAGTTCTTC.

This chain links TRBV11-2 with TRBJ1-1; possible D gene TRBD1, 6 bases. The CDR3 has 13 residues. Trimming pared 6 bases from V and 1 base from J, leaving 9 bases between. CDR1 and CDR2 (germline): SGHAT, FQNNGV. The CDR3 DNA reads TGTGCCAGCAGGATGGGACAGAACACTGAAGCTTTCTTT. Translated, it gives CASRMGQNTEAFF.

The table lists this clonotype with many counts. The chain uses TRBV12-3 or TRBV12-4 and TRBJ2-1; 10 nucleotides line up with TRBD2. The V gene end was trimmed by 6 bases and the J gene end by 8 bases; junction bases not matched to a gene: 7. This CDR3 has 14 residues. CDR3 nucleotides: TGTGCCAGCAGCAAGCGGGAGGGGGGAGATGAGCAGTTCTTC. As protein: CASSKREGGDEQFF.

This clonotype was found many times. Here the CDR3 reads CASSAELAGGADTQYF. The CDR3, as DNA: TGTGCCAGCAGTGCAGAACTAGCGGGAGGGGCAGATACGCAGTATTTT. The chain couples TRBV12-3 or TRBV12-4 to TRBJ2-3; 13 bases map to TRBD2. V lost 5 bases and J lost 4; bases outside the gene matches: 6. The CDR3 has 16 amino acids.

The chain carries TRBV5-1 and TRBJ2-3; D is possibly TRBD2 (6 bases). Germline values: CDR1 SGHRS, CDR2 YFSETQ. The CDR3 is 16 amino acids. The ends were cut back, 5 bases at V and 8 bases at J, with 24 bases in the middle. The CDR3 protein is CASRPSARAISVTQYF. DNA for the CDR3: TGCGCCAGCAGACCTAGCGCGCGAGCGATCAGCGTTACGCAGTATTTT.

The V and J genes are TRBV6-5 and TRBJ2-1; 8 bases are shared with TRBD1. This CDR3 contains 16 residues. Germline V gene lookup returns CDR1 MNHEY and CDR2 SVGAGI. V dropped 0 bases and J dropped 1; count of bases not matched to a gene: 2. The CDR3 region is CASSYSWDRSYNEQFF. The CDR3 nucleotides are TGTGCCAGCAGTTACTCCTGGGACAGGTCCTACAATGAGCAGTTCTTC.

The sample holds many counts of this clonotype. This chain connects TRBV7-9 to TRBJ2-1; 9 bases match TRBD1. The CDR3 has 14 amino acids. After removal of 5 bases from V and 9 bases from J, the junction contained 8 bases not matched to a gene. CDR1 and CDR2 (germline): SEHNR, FQNEAQ (reference sequence). The CDR3 is CASSVPGQGVEQFF. CDR3 coding DNA: TGTGCCAGCAGCGTTCCGGGACAGGGTGTTGAGCAGTTCTTC.

The chain has TRBV10-3 and TRBJ2-3; unclear D gene. V was cut by 8 bases and J by 5 bases, with 14 bases left in between. Germline-derived CDR1 and CDR2 are ENHRY and SYGVKD. This CDR3 is 13 amino acids long. The CDR3 loop reads CAIGGLEEDTQYF. The CDR3 DNA reads as TGTGCCATCGGTGGATTAGAGGAAGATACGCAGTATTTT.

Comment on this clonotype: Given the absence of the conserved phenylalanine or tryptophan at the CDR3 end, a read error is likely. The DNA is omitted, as the CDR3 cannot be located on it reliably, and the CDR3 follows TCRdb's listing. The rearrangement uses TRBV29-1 and TRBJ2-1; the table calls TRBD2, which could not be checked here. CDR1 and CDR2 (germline): SQVTM, ANQGSEA. The CDR3 has 12 amino acids, counting both end residues. The CDR3 region is CSVVGLVNEQSL.

The V and J genes are TRBV4-1 and TRBJ2-3; 8 positions match TRBD2. Germline CDR1 is MGHRA and CDR2 is YSYEKL. V gave up 3 bases and J gave up 8 bases; unmatched junction bases: 19. This CDR3 has 18 amino acids. CDR3 loop: CASSQTIAPAGATGTQYF. The CDR3 nucleotides are TGCGCCAGCAGCCAGACCATTGCCCCAGCGGGAGCCACCGGTACGCAGTATTTT.

This clonotype was found once. The V gene is TRBV10-1, the J gene TRBJ2-7; D is undetermined. This CDR3 contains 14 residues. Germline lookup yields CDR1 WNHNN and CDR2 SYGVQD (reference sequence). V lost 3 bases and J 4 bases, leaving 13 bases between the germline ends. Written as DNA, the CDR3 is TGCGCCAGCAGTGAACCGACAAGACCGTACGAGCAGTACTTC. Amino acids: CASSEPTRPYEQYF.

J is TRBJ2-3 and V is TRBV14; D is perhaps TRBD2 (5 bases). The V gene's germline CDR1 is SGHDN and CDR2 FVKESK. Trimming took 1 base from V and 12 from J, leaving 20 bases between them. This CDR3 is 15 amino acids long. The CDR3 here is CASSQAPGTLGTQYF. In DNA form, the CDR3 reads TGTGCCAGCAGCCAAGCTCCGGGAACATTAGGTACACAGTATTTT.

This clonotype was seen just once. This may stem from a read error, because a much larger clone lies one nucleotide away. This chain uses TRBV28 with TRBJ2-7, with D possibly matching TRBD1 (5 bases). This CDR3 is built from 14 residues. Trimming removed 9 bases at V and 0 bases at J, with 15 bases between. CDR1 and CDR2 (germline): MDHEN, SYDVKM. The CDR3 nucleotides read TGTGCCAGACTCCGCGAACAGGCCTCCTACGAGCAGTACTTC. Residues: CARLREQASYEQYF.

With respect to this clonotype: No conserved phenylalanine or tryptophan is present at the end of the CDR3, so a read error is the likely explanation. V is TRBV10-3 and J is TRBJ1-1; D gene unclear. CDR3 length: 14 amino acids. CDR1 and CDR2 (germline): ENHRY, SYGVKD. The CDR3 loop reads CAISERAQNSEAFL. For the CDR3, the DNA is TGTGCCATCAGTGAACGGGCACAGAACAGTGAAGCTTTCCTT.

This clonotype was counted a single time. The junction departs from germline at one end; a sequencing error may be responsible. The chain links TRBV4-1 to TRBJ2-3; the D gene could be TRBD1 or TRBD2 (5 bases each). Germline CDR1 MGHRA, CDR2 YSYEKL. The length of the CDR3 is 13 residues. CDR3 sequence: CASIQEYQVGPHF. The CDR3, as DNA: TGCGCCAGCATCCAAGAATACCAGGTGGGACCCCATTTT.

This clonotype has more than one count but fewer than ten. This chain uses TRBV29-1 with TRBJ2-1; D gene ambiguous. The CDR3 extends over 10 amino acids. V shed 4 bases and J shed 12 bases, with 10 bases lying between them. Germline V gives CDR1 SQVTM, CDR2 ANQGSEA. CDR3 bases: TGCAGCGTTGTAAGGGCGTTGCAGTTCTTC. It codes for CSVVRALQFF.

J is TRBJ2-2 and V is TRBV9; possibly TRBD2 for D (6 bases). Trimming stripped 2 bases from V and 4 bases from J, with 15 bases between. The CDR3 sequence is 16 residues long. Germline V lookup: CDR1 SGDLS, CDR2 YYNGEE. The CDR3 loop reads CASSVRRELGTGELFF. The DNA of the CDR3 is TGTGCCAGCAGCGTGCGACGGGAGTTAGGCACCGGGGAGCTGTTTTTT.

This clonotype was counted a few times. This chain uses TRBV19 with TRBJ2-1; 8 nucleotides match TRBD1. Trimming cost V 6 bases and J 7 bases; bases outside gene matches: 14. The CDR3 has 16 amino acids. The germline CDR1 and CDR2 sequences are LNHDA and SQIVND (reference sequence). The CDR3 sequence: CASRHMRQGRGNEQFF. As DNA, the CDR3 is TGTGCCAGTAGACACATGCGACAGGGGCGCGGTAATGAGCAGTTCTTC. Full variable domain (rest looked up from reference TRBV19 and TRBJ2-1): DGGITQSPKYLFRKEGQNVTLSCEQNLNHDAMYWYRQDPGQGLRLIYYSQIVNDFQKGDIAEGYSVSREKKESFPLTVTSAQKNPTAFYLCASRHMRQGRGNEQFFGPGTRLTVL.

Points on this clonotype: A much larger clone differs by one base, so this may be a read error. Likely a read error: the CDR3 ends without its conserved phenylalanine or tryptophan. The chain joins TRBV11-2 to TRBJ2-1; TRBD2 matches 11 bases. This CDR3 has 16 residues. The V segment lost 4 bases and the J segment 6 bases; nucleotides outside the gene matches: 8. Germline-derived CDR1 and CDR2 are SGHAT and FQNNGV. CDR3 in DNA: TGTGCCAGCAGCTACCCCGGGACTAGCGGTAGCAATGAGCAGTTCCTC. Its protein is CASSYPGTSGSNEQFL.

In the case of this clonotype: One end of the junction fails to match germline, which may point to a read error. The chain uses TRBV29-1 and TRBJ2-1, with D possibly TRBD1 on 5 matching bases. CDR1 SQVTM and CDR2 ANQGSEA come from the germline V gene. The CDR3 loop spans 13 amino acids. The CDR3 loop is CSVEGPPNKEQFF. The CDR3 bases are TGCAGCGTTGAGGGGCCACCGAACAAAGAGCAGTTCTTC.

This chain joins TRBV6-6 and TRBJ2-7; D remains ambiguous. The germline V and J ends were trimmed by 7 bases and 6 bases, with 13 bases remaining between them. The CDR3 spans 12 residues. Germline CDR1 reads MNHNY; CDR2 reads SVGAGI (reference sequence). The CDR3 DNA reads TGTGCCAGCACTCGTACTTTAGGCGAGCAGTACTTC. As protein: CASTRTLGEQYF.

Concerning this clonotype: It is likely a read error, because the conserved phenylalanine at the end of the CDR3 is missing. The J gene is TRBJ2-2, the V gene TRBV7-9; no clear D. This CDR3 has 16 residues. Germline CDR1 is SEHNR and CDR2 is FQNEAQ (reference sequence). CDR3 loop: CASNLDGPRMAGELFL. Here the CDR3 DNA reads TGTGCCAGCAACTTAGACGGCCCGCGGATGGCCGGGGAGCTGTTTTTA.

Remarks on this clonotype: A read error may produce the germline difference seen at one junction end. The rearrangement uses TRBV11-1 and TRBJ2-3; D tentatively fits TRBD1 or TRBD2 (5 bases each). The CDR3 is 19 amino acids. Germline V gene lookup returns CDR1 SGHAT and CDR2 FQDESV (reference sequence). The DNA for the CDR3 is TGTGCCAGTAGCTCTGGGGGAAGCTATGTTGGAGCCCGCACAGATACGCAGTATTTT. It specifies CASSSGGSYVGARTDTQYF.

The CDR3 nucleotides read TGCAGCGTTCCGACTAGCGGCATCTACAATGAGCAGTTCTTC. Encoded protein: CSVPTSGIYNEQFF. The chain recombines TRBV29-1 with TRBJ2-1; 9 nucleotides agree with TRBD2. V trimming: 5 bases; J trimming: 3 bases; junction bases outside the gene matches: 5. Germline values: CDR1 SQVTM, CDR2 ANQGSEA. The CDR3 consists of 14 residues.

This chain uses TRBV7-8 with TRBJ2-1; 8 nucleotides match TRBD2. Trimming at V came to 2 bases and at J to 6 bases, leaving 9 bases not matched to a gene. The CDR3 covers 16 residues. The V gene's germline CDR1 is SGHVS and CDR2 FQNEAQ. DNA of the CDR3: TGTGCCAGCAGCTTATTTATGGGACTAGACGGCAATGAGCAGTTCTTC. Amino acid sequence: CASSLFMGLDGNEQFF.

Notes on this clonotype: The CDR3 does not close with the conserved phenylalanine or tryptophan, likely indicating a read error. V is TRBV6-2 or TRBV6-3 and J is TRBJ1-5, with D uncertain. The germline V gene has CDR1 MNHEY and CDR2 SVGEGT. The CDR3 spans 14 residues. Trimming shortened V by 9 bases and J by 0 bases, and 12 bases separated the two germline ends. CDR3 sequence reads: CASTAPYSNQPQHY. CDR3 DNA sequence: TGTGCCAGTACCGCGCCCTATAGCAATCAGCCCCAGCATTAT.

The genes are TRBV11-2 and TRBJ2-1, with TRBD1 matching over 9 bases. The DNA matches TRBJ2-7 better at its end, which makes the J call doubtful. The germline V gene has CDR1 SGHAT and CDR2 FQNNGV. The CDR3 spans 16 residues. CDR3 residues: CASSFIQGAIRSEQYF. Written as DNA, the CDR3 is TGTGCCAGCAGCTTCATACAGGGGGCTATACGTAGCGAGCAGTACTTC.

This chain uses TRBV11-2 with TRBJ2-1, with a weak D call TRBD2 (6 bases). CDR3 length equals 16 residues. Trimming shortened V by 0 bases and J by 7 bases, and 16 bases separated the two germline ends. Germline CDR1 SGHAT, CDR2 FQNNGV. The CDR3 sequence: CASSLELIAVVNEQFF. CDR3 bases: TGTGCCAGCAGCTTAGAGCTCATAGCGGTAGTGAATGAGCAGTTCTTC.